Sequencing of this TCR beta chain was carried out in a study of T cell responses to AZD1222 COVID-19 vaccine. Study-level findings and limits: Repertoires were collected only later (after the peak T cell response had occurred). Donors were mostly white British, more females; clonal diversity possibly underestimated.

Looked up from germline, CDR1 is LNHDA and CDR2 is SQIVND (reference sequence). This CDR3 spans 14 amino acids. Trimming stripped 6 bases from V and 7 bases from J, with 15 bases between. Comment on this clone: Its specificity is unknown.

Only in-frame clones appear in the TCRdb table, and some are missing; sequencing was by immunoSEQ multiplex PCR. In the table there are about 130,000 clones, approximately 90% of which are singletons. The specimen comprised peripheral blood, sampled on day 0 of AZD1222 vaccination. This chain joins TRBV19 and TRBJ1-4; D is undetermined. This TCR came from an adult in good health. The CDR3 DNA reads TGTGCCAGTAGAAGCGTAACGTCGGCTGAAAAACTGTTTTTT. Translated, it gives CASRSVTSAEKLFF. Drawing the rest from reference TRBV19 and TRBJ1-4, the complete variable domain is DGGITQSPKYLFRKEGQNVTLSCEQNLNHDAMYWYRQDPGQGLRLIYYSQIVNDFQKGDIAEGYSVSREKKESFPLTVTSAQKNPTAFYLCASRSVTSAEKLFFGSGTQLSVL.